A selection of T cell receptor beta chains follows, all from one sample in a study of blood T cell repertoires in COVID-19. The method was immunoSEQ multiplex PCR; TCRdb's version includes in-frame clones alone and lacks a portion of them. The table records approximately 230,000 clones, nearly 90% of them present only once. Input material: peripheral blood. All receptors derive from a man aged 18 to 30 with active or convalescent COVID-19. Both conserved end residues are part of each CDR3. Each record gives: D gene, V gene, J gene, CDR3 protein. A D gene is named only where the DNA matches it firmly.

D gene: -
V gene: TRBV7-2
J gene: TRBJ2-7
CDR3 protein: CASSSSSYEQYF

D gene: -
V gene: TRBV6-4
J gene: TRBJ2-6
CDR3 protein: CASREQAGANVLTF

D gene: -
V gene: TRBV24-1
J gene: TRBJ2-1
CDR3 protein: CATSGVYRGLAGVYNEQFF

D gene: -
V gene: TRBV3-1/TRBV3-2
J gene: TRBJ1-1
CDR3 protein: CASSQPVGLAFF

D gene: TRBD1
V gene: TRBV28
J gene: TRBJ2-7
CDR3 protein: CASSLARGKYEQYF

D gene: TRBD2
V gene: TRBV4-2
J gene: TRBJ2-1
CDR3 protein: CASSQTSGSNNEQFF

D gene: -
V gene: TRBV10-1
J gene: TRBJ2-7
CDR3 protein: CASSEGGEQYF

D gene: -
V gene: TRBV12-3/TRBV12-4
J gene: TRBJ2-1
CDR3 protein: CASSLADSESEFF

D gene: TRBD1
V gene: TRBV6-5
J gene: TRBJ2-3
CDR3 protein: CASSSRQGFENTQYF

D gene: TRBD1
V gene: TRBV2
J gene: TRBJ2-2
CDR3 protein: CASSTDRDGELFF

D gene: TRBD2
V gene: TRBV12-3/TRBV12-4
J gene: TRBJ2-1
CDR3 protein: CASRLAERQFF

D gene: TRBD1
V gene: TRBV7-9
J gene: TRBJ2-5
CDR3 protein: CASSSYRGLGETQYF

D gene: TRBD1
V gene: TRBV27
J gene: TRBJ1-2
CDR3 protein: CASRPTGGLKGYTF

D gene: -
V gene: TRBV9
J gene: TRBJ1-1
CDR3 protein: CASSVAMNTEAFF

D gene: TRBD1
V gene: TRBV30
J gene: TRBJ1-4
CDR3 protein: CAWTHTQRTGAFGKLFF

D gene: TRBD2
V gene: TRBV7-2
J gene: TRBJ2-3
CDR3 protein: CASSLVLLAGDTDTQYF

D gene: TRBD1
V gene: TRBV19
J gene: TRBJ2-3
CDR3 protein: CASSPYRGSSTDTQYF

D gene: -
V gene: TRBV27
J gene: TRBJ2-5
CDR3 protein: CASSDADQETQYF

D gene: TRBD1
V gene: TRBV6-6
J gene: TRBJ1-1
CDR3 protein: CASTDRGSSPEAFF

D gene: -
V gene: TRBV19
J gene: TRBJ2-5
CDR3 protein: CASSIAGQETQYF

D gene: -
V gene: TRBV3-1/TRBV3-2
J gene: TRBJ2-3
CDR3 protein: CASSQSGRGPRTHF

D gene: -
V gene: TRBV5-4
J gene: TRBJ2-5
CDR3 protein: CASSPDWARGQETQYF

D gene: -
V gene: TRBV10-3
J gene: TRBJ1-5
CDR3 protein: CAISESIPGSGNQPQHF

D gene: TRBD1
V gene: TRBV30
J gene: TRBJ1-3
CDR3 protein: CAWTGQGGNTIYF

D gene: TRBD1
V gene: TRBV29-1
J gene: TRBJ1-2
CDR3 protein: CSGGQDTNYGYTF

D gene: TRBD1
V gene: TRBV5-1
J gene: TRBJ1-1
CDR3 protein: CASSFDRGTEAFF

D gene: -
V gene: TRBV27
J gene: TRBJ1-5
CDR3 protein: CASSPYTDSNQPQHF

D gene: TRBD1
V gene: TRBV9
J gene: TRBJ1-6
CDR3 protein: CASTLGDRVMSPLHF

D gene: TRBD2
V gene: TRBV6-2/TRBV6-3
J gene: TRBJ2-1
CDR3 protein: CASSSGGAGGEEQFF

D gene: -
V gene: TRBV19
J gene: TRBJ1-6
CDR3 protein: CASSPRRQSPLHF